This record concerns one T cell receptor (beta chain) sequence. What it binds is unknown. This entry belongs to a study of T-cell reconstitution after alpha-beta-depleted transplantation in children. As it was prepared, the TCRbeta library received unique molecular identifiers. TCRdb re-called the PCR reads through MiXCR, storing one row per CDR3 protein. This table holds 530,000 or so distinct CDR3 sequences, 27% found once. Study results and limitations: At around two months after transplant, the alpha-beta T cells were reportedly derived from several hundred expanded clones that came from non-depleted graft cells. By one year post-transplant, T-cell counts and diversity largely arose from T cells that were newly produced. Diversity of TCRbeta at day 60 was high in some patients, arising from surviving recipient T cells and thymic progenitors.

The receptor was derived from a boy in the first two years of life with Wiskott-Aldrich syndrome, due to receive a stem cell transplant. This material consisted of PBMCs, taken before TCRalphabeta/CD19-depleted stem cell transplant.

The CDR3 nucleotides are TGTGCCAGCAGACCTGGGACAGGGGTGGCTTCACCCCTCCACTTT. Translating gives CASRPGTGVASPLHF. The rearrangement links TRBV2 to TRBJ1-6, with 10 nucleotides matching TRBD1. CDR3 length equals 15 residues. The ends lost 6 bases at V and 9 bases at J; junction bases unmatched: 8. Germline V gene lookup returns CDR1 SNHLY and CDR2 FYNNEI.